The next 26 T cell receptor beta chains were all read from a single sample in a study of T cell responses to AZD1222 COVID-19 vaccine. TCRdb's copy holds only in-frame clones and misses some; the assay was immunoSEQ multiplex PCR. This repertoire shows about 84,000 clones, approximately 85% found once; its top ten account for about an eighth. Sequenced here: peripheral blood, sampled 28 days after the second AZD1222 dose. These receptors originate from an adult who received the AZD1222 COVID-19 vaccine.

The gene calls are TRBV19 and TRBJ1-2; D remains ambiguous. Germline V gives CDR1 LNHDA, CDR2 SQIVND (reference sequence). Trimming took 3 bases from V and 6 from J, leaving 23 bases between them. CDR3 size: 17 residues. The CDR3 loop is CASSIFSSAIVGDGYTF. CDR3 bases: TGTGCCAGTAGTATTTTTAGCAGCGCCATCGTGGGTGATGGCTACACCTTC. The variable domain in full, with the rest retrieved from reference TRBV19 and TRBJ1-2, is DGGITQSPKYLFRKEGQNVTLSCEQNLNHDAMYWYRQDPGQGLRLIYYSQIVNDFQKGDIAEGYSVSREKKESFPLTVTSAQKNPTAFYLCASSIFSSAIVGDGYTFGSGTRLTVV.

The chain has TRBV7-9 and TRBJ2-1; 8 bases are a match to TRBD2. The CDR3 extends over 16 amino acids. Germline V CDR1 and CDR2: SEHNR, FQNEAQ (reference sequence). The V gene end was trimmed by 0 bases and the J gene end by 6 bases; junction bases not matched to a gene: 7. The CDR3 DNA is TGTGCCAGCAGCTTAGCGTTATTAGCGGGATTCAATGAGCAGTTCTTC. The encoded protein is CASSLALLAGFNEQFF.

The chain recombines TRBV6-1 with TRBJ1-5; D is ambiguous. Trimming removed 2 bases from V and 6 bases from J, with 8 bases in between. Germline CDR1 and CDR2: MNHNS and SASEGT. The length of the CDR3 is 13 residues. The CDR3 DNA reads as TGTGCCAGCAGTGAAACCGGTGGTCAGCCCCAGCATTTT. It translates to CASSETGGQPQHF.

This chain uses TRBV14 with TRBJ2-1, with 8 bases fitting TRBD2. V was pared by 4 bases and J by 7 bases, with 9 bases of the junction left unmatched. Per the germline V gene, CDR1 is SGHDN and CDR2 is FVKESK. The CDR3 is 15 residues long. The CDR3 spells CASSPPGGGRNEQFF. The CDR3 DNA sequence: TGTGCCAGCAGCCCTCCGGGAGGGGGGAGGAATGAGCAGTTCTTC.

This chain joins TRBV28 and TRBJ1-3; 7 bases agree with TRBD1. CDR1 is MDHEN, CDR2 SYDVKM, per germline. Trimming cost V 5 bases and J 0 bases; bases outside gene matches: 4. The CDR3 consists of 15 residues. CDR3 loop: CASSHRGLSGNTIYF. The CDR3 region has the DNA TGTGCCAGCAGTCACAGGGGACTCTCTGGAAACACCATATATTTT.

The rearrangement joins TRBV5-4 to TRBJ2-2; 7 bases line up with TRBD2. V shed 3 bases and J 3 bases; nucleotides not matched to a gene: 2. CDR3 size: 14 residues. CDR1 is SGHNT, CDR2 YYREEE, per germline (reference sequence). CDR3 region: CASSYRGDTGELFF. The CDR3 bases are TGTGCCAGCAGCTACCGGGGGGACACCGGGGAGCTGTTTTTT. Based on the CDR3 plus reference TRBV5-4 and TRBJ2-2, the full variable domain is ETGVTQSPTHLIKTRGQQVTLRCSSQSGHNTVSWYQQALGQGPQFIFQYYREEENGRGNFPPRFSGLQFPNYSSELNVNALELDDSALYLCASSYRGDTGELFFGEGSRLTVL.

This clone turned up a few times. The chain combines TRBV9 with TRBJ2-6; D is unresolved. V lost 4 bases and J 1 base, leaving 12 bases between the germline ends. The germline gives CDR1 SGDLS, CDR2 YYNGEE. CDR3 length: 16 residues. The DNA of the CDR3 is TGTGCCAGCAGCACTCTAGTGGGATCTGGGGCCAACGTCCTGACTTTC. It yields the protein CASSTLVGSGANVLTF.

The rearrangement uses TRBV7-9 and TRBJ2-1; TRBD1 matches 9 bases. Germline assignment: CDR1 SEHNR and CDR2 FQNEAQ (reference sequence). V gave up 4 bases and J gave up 6 bases; unmatched junction bases: 7. This CDR3 is 15 amino acids long. Here the CDR3 DNA reads TGTGCCAGCAGCTCGGGACAGGGTCAAATCAATGAGCAGTTCTTC. Amino acid sequence: CASSSGQGQINEQFF.

The V and J genes are TRBV9 and TRBJ1-2; 7 bases are a match to TRBD1. This CDR3 has 16 residues. Per germline, CDR1 SGDLS and CDR2 YYNGEE. Unmatched junction bases numbered 11, after V lost 3 bases and J lost 3 bases. As DNA, the CDR3 is TGTGCCAGCAGCGCCCGGACAGGAGCGTATGACTATGGCTACACCTTC. Protein product: CASSARTGAYDYGYTF.

This chain uses TRBV21-1 with TRBJ1-1; TRBD1 reflects the table's D call only, with no check against the DNA. TRBV21-1 is reported as a pseudogene. This CDR3 spans 23 amino acids. The CDR3 region has the DNA TGTGCCAGCAGCGGACAAGGACAGGGCCCTAACAGAAACAATACCCAGGGGGCCACTGAAGCTTTCTTT. Protein sequence: CASSGQGQGPNRNNTQGATEAFF.

This chain uses TRBV6-1 with TRBJ1-2; TRBD1 matches at 7 bases. The J segment lost 1 base and the V segment lost 3 bases, leaving 5 bases of the junction unmatched. The CDR3 has 15 amino acids. Looked up from germline, CDR1 is MNHNS and CDR2 is SASEGT. The CDR3 protein is CASSDRHRGNYGYTF. The CDR3 nucleotides are TGTGCCAGCAGTGACCGGCACAGGGGTAACTATGGCTACACCTTC.

The chain has TRBV2 and TRBJ2-7; TRBD2 might be the D (5 bases). CDR1 is SNHLY and CDR2 is FYNNEI in the germline V gene. V gave up 5 bases and J gave up 2 bases, with 10 bases separating them. The CDR3 has 13 amino acids. CDR3 nucleotide sequence: TGTGCCAGCAGTCGGCTAGCCGCCTACGAGCAGTACGTC. Protein: CASSRLAAYEQYV.

The chain couples TRBV7-2 to TRBJ1-2, with D possibly being TRBD1 (6 bases). V was cut by 3 bases and J by 8 bases, with 16 bases left in between. This CDR3 contains 14 residues. Germline loops: CDR1 SGHTA, CDR2 FQGNSA. The CDR3 region has the DNA TGTGCCAGCAGCTTGGAACAGGGTGTGGGAGGCTACACCTTC. The encoded protein is CASSLEQGVGGYTF.

CDR3 sequence: CASSKTPKGLADTQYF. DNA of the CDR3: TGCGCCAGCAGCAAAACTCCGAAGGGGCTCGCAGATACGCAGTATTTT. The gene calls are TRBV4-3 and TRBJ2-3, with D perhaps matching TRBD1 (5 bases). CDR1 and CDR2 (germline): LGHNA, YSLEER. The CDR3 is 16 residues long. V gave up 5 bases and J gave up 4 bases, with 19 bases separating them.

The chain joins TRBV24-1 to TRBJ1-2; no firm D call. CDR1 KGHDR and CDR2 SFDVKD come from the germline V gene. With 4 bases removed from V and 8 bases from J, the gap between germline ends came to 7 bases. This CDR3 contains 11 residues. The CDR3 region is CATSEGEGYTF. The DNA for the CDR3 is TGTGCCACCAGTGAAGGTGAGGGCTACACCTTC.

This clone has only one observation. The V call is TRBV7-3, the J call TRBJ2-1; a possible D gene is TRBD2 (5 bases). Trimming took 9 bases from V and 7 from J, leaving 16 bases between them. Germline CDR1 is SGHTA and CDR2 is FQGTGA. The length of the CDR3 is 13 residues. CDR3 DNA sequence: TGTGCCAGTCAGCTTACAGCGGAAAATGAGCAGTTCTTC. Translating it yields CASQLTAENEQFF.

This clone was seen more than once but under ten times. V is TRBV21-1 and J is TRBJ1-2; no DNA check was done on the table's D call, TRBD1. TRBV21-1 is a pseudogene locus. This CDR3 is built from 12 residues. The CDR3, as DNA: TGTGCCAGCAGCGCCAACAGGGATGGCTACACCTTC. As protein: CASSANRDGYTF.

The V gene is TRBV6-6, the J gene TRBJ2-1; D perhaps matches TRBD2 (6 bases). Germline V gene sequence: CDR1 MNHNY, CDR2 SVGAGI (reference sequence). The V end lost 6 bases, the J end lost 7 bases, and 13 bases lay between the germline ends. This CDR3 spans 13 amino acids. The CDR3 sequence: CASSRDSQNEQFF. As DNA, the CDR3 is TGTGCCAGCAGCCGGGACTCCCAAAATGAGCAGTTCTTC.

V is TRBV7-5 and J is TRBJ1-5; TRBD1 was called by the table and not checked on the DNA. TRBV7-5 is a pseudogene locus. This CDR3 spans 17 amino acids. The CDR3: CARSLVLGKKTNQPQHF. CDR3 sequence (DNA): TGTGCCAGAAGCTTAGTTCTGGGCAAGAAGACCAATCAGCCCCAGCATTTT.

This clone was observed a few times. This rearrangement joins TRBV28 to TRBJ2-2, with D tentatively TRBD1 (5 bases). Germline CDR1 is MDHEN and CDR2 is SYDVKM. The CDR3 totals 16 residues. Trimming cost V 5 bases and J 1 base, with 14 bases left between them. The CDR3 DNA follows: TGTGCCAGCAGTCCCAGGACACGGGTGAACACCGGGGAGCTGTTTTTT. This gives the protein CASSPRTRVNTGELFF.

The chain is built from TRBV30 and TRBJ1-1, with D possibly matching TRBD1 (5 bases). CDR1 GTSNPN and CDR2 SVGIG come from the germline V gene (reference sequence). This CDR3 comprises 12 residues. With 5 bases removed from V and 1 base from J, the gap between germline ends came to 8 bases. CDR3 in DNA: TGTGCCTGGGGGGGTTCGAACACTGAAGCTTTCTTT. Protein product: CAWGGSNTEAFF.

V and J are TRBV2 and TRBJ1-1; the D is unclear. Germline CDR1 and CDR2: SNHLY and FYNNEI. This CDR3 is 13 amino acids long. Between the trimmed V and J ends, which lost 11 bases and 3 bases, there was a span of 16 bases. The DNA for the CDR3 is TGTGCCGGCTCGGACCTCGGGCACACTGAAGCTTTCTTT. This sequence encodes CAGSDLGHTEAFF.

The J gene is TRBJ2-3, the V gene TRBV9, with D possibly matching TRBD1 (6 bases). The V gene lost 4 bases and the J gene lost 6 bases, with 12 bases spanning the gap. Germline V gives CDR1 SGDLS, CDR2 YYNGEE. The CDR3 consists of 13 residues. The CDR3 DNA follows: TGTGCCAGCAGCTTTACAGGGTGGGATACGCAGTATTTT. Its translation is CASSFTGWDTQYF. The full variable domain, with the rest looked up from reference TRBV9 and TRBJ2-3, is DSGVTQTPKHLITATGQRVTLRCSPRSGDLSVYWYQQSLDQGLQFLIQYYNGEERAKGNILERFSAQQFPDLHSELNLSSLELGDSALYFCASSFTGWDTQYFGPGTRLTVL.

The CDR3 protein is CASSGASKRDRSGNTIYF. The CDR3 coding sequence is TGTGCCAGCAGTGGCGCGTCGAAACGGGACAGATCTGGAAACACCATATATTTT. The chain carries TRBV2 and TRBJ1-3; 7 bases line up with TRBD1. Germline values: CDR1 SNHLY, CDR2 FYNNEI. The CDR3 runs to 18 residues. Losses at the gene ends were 4 bases for V and 1 base for J; bases not matched to a gene: 13. The full variable domain, with the rest looked up from reference TRBV2 and TRBJ1-3, is EPEVTQTPSHQVTQMGQEVILRCVPISNHLYFYWYRQILGQKVEFLVSFYNNEISEKSEIFDDQFSVERPDGSNFTLKIRSTKLEDSAMYFCASSGASKRDRSGNTIYFGEGSWLTVV.

The chain links TRBV28 to TRBJ1-5; D ambiguous. Germline V gene lookup returns CDR1 MDHEN and CDR2 SYDVKM. The germline V and J ends were trimmed by 6 bases and 2 bases, with 11 bases remaining between them. The CDR3 is 14 amino acids. This CDR3 is CASRPLAGNQPQHF. CDR3 in DNA: TGTGCCAGCAGACCTTTGGCGGGCAATCAGCCCCAGCATTTT.

This clone is classed as medium-sized. V usage is TRBV10-3 and J usage is TRBJ1-4; possibly TRBD1 for D (5 bases). V shed 10 bases and J shed 0 bases, with 9 bases lying between them. This CDR3 comprises 13 residues. Germline V lookup: CDR1 ENHRY, CDR2 SYGVKD. Written as DNA, the CDR3 is TGTGCCACCAGGGAAGCAACTAATGAAAAACTGTTTTTT. Translation gives CATREATNEKLFF.